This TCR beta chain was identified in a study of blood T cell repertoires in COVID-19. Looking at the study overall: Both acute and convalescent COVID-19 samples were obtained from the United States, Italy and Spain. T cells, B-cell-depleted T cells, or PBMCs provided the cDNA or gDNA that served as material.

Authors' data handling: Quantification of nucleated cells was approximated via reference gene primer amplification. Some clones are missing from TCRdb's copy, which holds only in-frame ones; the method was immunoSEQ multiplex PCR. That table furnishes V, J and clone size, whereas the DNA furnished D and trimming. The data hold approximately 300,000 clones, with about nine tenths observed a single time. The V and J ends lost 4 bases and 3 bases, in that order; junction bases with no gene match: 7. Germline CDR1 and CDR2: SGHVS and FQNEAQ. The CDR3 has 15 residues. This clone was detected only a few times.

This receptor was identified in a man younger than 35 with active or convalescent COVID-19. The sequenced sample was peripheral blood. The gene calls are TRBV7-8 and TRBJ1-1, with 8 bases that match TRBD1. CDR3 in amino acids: CASSSTGAMDTEAFF. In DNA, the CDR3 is TGTGCCAGCAGCTCGACAGGGGCAATGGACACTGAAGCTTTCTTT. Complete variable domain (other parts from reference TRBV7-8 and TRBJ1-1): GAGVSQSPRYKVAKRGQDVALRCDPISGHVSLFWYQQALGQGPEFLTYFQNEAQLDKSGLPSDRFFAERPEGSVSTLKIQRTQQEDSAVYLCASSSTGAMDTEAFFGQGTRLTVV.